The rows below give T cell receptor beta chains drawn from one sample of a study of blood T cell repertoires in COVID-19. The table came from immunoSEQ multiplex PCR; TCRdb's copy has only in-frame clones and leaves some out. This sample yields about 210,000 clones, of which around four fifths are seen a single time; roughly 2.7% belongs to the top ten. Source material: peripheral blood. The source of these receptors is a woman aged 35 to 49 with active or convalescent COVID-19. The CDR3 runs from the conserved cysteine through the conserved F or W. Each record gives: D gene, CDR3 length, J gene, clone size, V gene, CDR3 protein, CDR3 DNA. A D gene is named only where the DNA matches it firmly. Only some rows state a clone size, as once, few, many or a class for expanded clones.

D gene: -
CDR3 length: 13
J gene: TRBJ1-2
clone size: -
V gene: TRBV5-1
CDR3 protein: CASRSRGGYGYTF
CDR3 DNA: TGCGCCAGCAGGAGCAGGGGCGGCTATGGCTACACCTTC

D gene: -
CDR3 length: 14
J gene: TRBJ1-1
clone size: -
V gene: TRBV11-2
CDR3 protein: CASTAFGLNTEAFF
CDR3 DNA: TGTGCCAGCACAGCCTTTGGGCTGAACACTGAAGCTTTCTTT

D gene: -
CDR3 length: 17
J gene: TRBJ1-1
clone size: once
V gene: TRBV7-9
CDR3 protein: CASSFTNNQGTNTEAFF
CDR3 DNA: TGTGCCAGCAGCTTCACGAATAATCAGGGCACGAACACTGAAGCTTTCTTT

D gene: TRBD1
CDR3 length: 15
J gene: TRBJ2-1
clone size: once
V gene: TRBV5-1
CDR3 protein: CASSTGTGGYNEQFF
CDR3 DNA: TGCGCCAGCAGCACCGGGACAGGGGGCTACAATGAGCAGTTCTTC

D gene: TRBD2
CDR3 length: 14
J gene: TRBJ2-7
clone size: -
V gene: TRBV9
CDR3 protein: CASSVVAGGYEQYF
CDR3 DNA: TGTGCCAGCAGCGTAGTAGCGGGAGGATACGAGCAGTACTTC

D gene: TRBD1
CDR3 length: 14
J gene: TRBJ2-1
clone size: -
V gene: TRBV6-4
CDR3 protein: CASLTGVSYNEQFF
CDR3 DNA: TGTGCCAGCCTTACAGGGGTCTCCTACAATGAGCAGTTCTTC

D gene: TRBD1
CDR3 length: 13
J gene: TRBJ1-1
clone size: few
V gene: TRBV30
CDR3 protein: CAWSPDRDTEAFF
CDR3 DNA: TGTGCCTGGAGTCCGGACAGGGACACTGAAGCTTTCTTT

D gene: TRBD1
CDR3 length: 15
J gene: TRBJ1-4
clone size: -
V gene: TRBV5-1
CDR3 protein: CASGGQGATNEKLFF
CDR3 DNA: TGCGCCAGCGGCGGACAGGGCGCAACTAATGAAAAACTGTTTTTT

D gene: -
CDR3 length: 12
J gene: TRBJ1-2
clone size: -
V gene: TRBV30
CDR3 protein: CALSTGYYGYTF
CDR3 DNA: TGTGCCCTAAGCACAGGGTACTATGGCTACACCTTC

D gene: TRBD1
CDR3 length: 16
J gene: TRBJ2-1
clone size: -
V gene: TRBV25-1
CDR3 protein: CASSEQGQGNNNEQFF
CDR3 DNA: TGTGCCAGCAGTGAACAGGGACAGGGGAATAACAATGAGCAGTTCTTC

D gene: TRBD1
CDR3 length: 16
J gene: TRBJ1-1
clone size: few
V gene: TRBV5-1
CDR3 protein: CASSAGTGDPHTEAFF
CDR3 DNA: TGCGCCAGCAGCGCCGGGACAGGGGACCCTCACACTGAAGCTTTCTTT

D gene: -
CDR3 length: 14
J gene: TRBJ2-2
clone size: -
V gene: TRBV5-1
CDR3 protein: CASSLGGGVGELFF
CDR3 DNA: TGCGCCAGCAGCTTGGGAGGCGGGGTCGGGGAGCTGTTTTTT

D gene: TRBD1
CDR3 length: 13
J gene: TRBJ1-2
clone size: -
V gene: TRBV12-3/TRBV12-4
CDR3 protein: CASSVDRERGYTF
CDR3 DNA: TGTGCCAGCAGTGTGGACAGGGAACGGGGCTACACCTTC

D gene: -
CDR3 length: 13
J gene: TRBJ1-4
clone size: once
V gene: TRBV5-1
CDR3 protein: CASSLGRDEKLFF
CDR3 DNA: TGCGCCAGCAGCTTGGGCCGGGATGAAAAACTGTTTTTT

D gene: -
CDR3 length: 16
J gene: TRBJ2-1
clone size: -
V gene: TRBV27
CDR3 protein: CASSLLAGAVFNEQFF
CDR3 DNA: TGTGCCAGCAGTTTATTGGCAGGGGCCGTTTTCAATGAGCAGTTCTTC

D gene: TRBD2
CDR3 length: 15
J gene: TRBJ2-1
clone size: -
V gene: TRBV7-3
CDR3 protein: CASSLTSGRASEQFF
CDR3 DNA: TGTGCCAGCAGCTTAACTAGCGGGAGGGCCTCTGAGCAGTTCTTC

D gene: -
CDR3 length: 14
J gene: TRBJ2-1
clone size: -
V gene: TRBV11-3
CDR3 protein: CASSLQVSYNEQFF
CDR3 DNA: TGTGCCAGCAGCTTACAGGTGTCCTACAATGAGCAGTTCTTC

D gene: TRBD2
CDR3 length: 14
J gene: TRBJ2-7
clone size: -
V gene: TRBV10-2
CDR3 protein: CASSESREGVAQYF
CDR3 DNA: TGCGCCAGCAGTGAGTCGAGGGAGGGAGTAGCCCAGTACTTC

D gene: TRBD1
CDR3 length: 15
J gene: TRBJ2-5
clone size: -
V gene: TRBV11-1
CDR3 protein: CASSWSDRGQETQYF
CDR3 DNA: TGTGCCAGCAGCTGGAGTGACAGGGGCCAAGAGACCCAGTACTTC

D gene: -
CDR3 length: 15
J gene: TRBJ1-1
clone size: -
V gene: TRBV5-1
CDR3 protein: CASSVWGTANTEAFF
CDR3 DNA: TGCGCCAGCAGCGTGTGGGGGACTGCGAACACTGAAGCTTTCTTT

D gene: -
CDR3 length: 12
J gene: TRBJ1-2
clone size: once
V gene: TRBV30
CDR3 protein: CAWSVVLAGYTF
CDR3 DNA: TGTGCCTGGAGTGTAGTTCTAGCGGGCTACACCTTC

D gene: TRBD1
CDR3 length: 17
J gene: TRBJ2-1
clone size: -
V gene: TRBV18
CDR3 protein: CASSPQLGDRGPNEQFF
CDR3 DNA: TGTGCCAGCTCACCACAATTGGGGGACAGGGGGCCTAATGAGCAGTTCTTC

D gene: TRBD2
CDR3 length: 16
J gene: TRBJ2-7
clone size: -
V gene: TRBV10-3
CDR3 protein: CAISEGGSGGTYEQYF
CDR3 DNA: TGTGCCATCAGTGAGGGGGGTAGCGGGGGAACCTACGAGCAGTACTTC

D gene: TRBD1
CDR3 length: 16
J gene: TRBJ1-2
clone size: -
V gene: TRBV9
CDR3 protein: CASSVEGTGGVSGYTF
CDR3 DNA: TGTGCCAGCAGCGTAGAGGGGACAGGGGGCGTCTCTGGCTACACCTTC

D gene: -
CDR3 length: 13
J gene: TRBJ1-5
clone size: few
V gene: TRBV15
CDR3 protein: CATSRVLNQPQHF
CDR3 DNA: TGTGCCACCAGCAGAGTCTTAAATCAGCCCCAGCATTTT

D gene: -
CDR3 length: 13
J gene: TRBJ2-1
clone size: -
V gene: TRBV30
CDR3 protein: CAWSDLVEEEQFF
CDR3 DNA: TGTGCCTGGAGTGACCTAGTCGAAGAAGAGCAGTTCTTC

D gene: -
CDR3 length: 16
J gene: TRBJ2-3
clone size: -
V gene: TRBV21-1
CDR3 protein: CASSKLERLSTDTQYF
CDR3 DNA: TGTGCCAGCAGCAAATTGGAGCGCCTAAGCACAGATACGCAGTATTTT

D gene: -
CDR3 length: 14
J gene: TRBJ1-1
clone size: -
V gene: TRBV11-2
CDR3 protein: CASSQGRGATEAFF
CDR3 DNA: TGTGCCAGCAGCCAAGGGAGGGGGGCCACTGAAGCTTTCTTT

D gene: -
CDR3 length: 15
J gene: TRBJ2-3
clone size: -
V gene: TRBV6-5
CDR3 protein: CATARGGGTTDTQYF
CDR3 DNA: TGTGCCACCGCGCGCGGAGGTGGCACGACAGATACGCAGTATTTT

D gene: -
CDR3 length: 15
J gene: TRBJ2-5
clone size: -
V gene: TRBV7-3
CDR3 protein: CASSSGGPGGETQYF
CDR3 DNA: TGTGCCAGCAGCTCGGGCGGGCCCGGTGGAGAGACCCAGTACTTC

D gene: TRBD1
CDR3 length: 13
J gene: TRBJ1-1
clone size: -
V gene: TRBV4-2
CDR3 protein: CASSQEEGAAAFF
CDR3 DNA: TGTGCCAGCAGCCAGGAAGAGGGGGCGGCAGCTTTCTTT

D gene: TRBD1
CDR3 length: 13
J gene: TRBJ1-2
clone size: -
V gene: TRBV4-1
CDR3 protein: CASRGQGTDGYTF
CDR3 DNA: TGCGCCAGCAGGGGACAGGGCACGGATGGCTACACCTTC

D gene: -
CDR3 length: 13
J gene: TRBJ1-1
clone size: -
V gene: TRBV19
CDR3 protein: CASSMARNTEAFF
CDR3 DNA: TGTGCCAGTAGTATGGCCCGGAACACTGAAGCTTTCTTT

D gene: TRBD1
CDR3 length: 15
J gene: TRBJ1-6
clone size: once
V gene: TRBV6-6
CDR3 protein: CASSPGTGENSPLHF
CDR3 DNA: TGTGCCAGCAGCCCCGGGACAGGGGAAAATTCACCCCTCCACTTT

D gene: -
CDR3 length: 15
J gene: TRBJ2-3
clone size: -
V gene: TRBV7-6
CDR3 protein: CASSLATERTDTQYF
CDR3 DNA: TGTGCCAGCAGCCTTGCGACGGAGCGCACAGATACGCAGTATTTT

D gene: -
CDR3 length: 11
J gene: TRBJ2-7
clone size: -
V gene: TRBV29-1
CDR3 protein: CSVYLSYEQYF
CDR3 DNA: TGCAGCGTTTATCTCAGCTACGAGCAGTACTTC

D gene: -
CDR3 length: 17
J gene: TRBJ1-3
clone size: -
V gene: TRBV19
CDR3 protein: CASIHDGQTSSGNTIYF
CDR3 DNA: TGTGCCAGTATTCACGACGGACAGACATCCTCTGGAAACACCATATATTTT

D gene: TRBD2
CDR3 length: 16
J gene: TRBJ2-1
clone size: -
V gene: TRBV11-3
CDR3 protein: CASSFLAGSSYNEQFF
CDR3 DNA: TGTGCCAGCAGCTTTCTAGCGGGTAGCTCCTACAATGAGCAGTTCTTC

D gene: TRBD1
CDR3 length: 17
J gene: TRBJ2-3
clone size: -
V gene: TRBV24-1
CDR3 protein: CATSDFGQAPLTDTQYF
CDR3 DNA: TGTGCCACCAGTGATTTCGGACAGGCCCCACTCACAGATACGCAGTATTTT

D gene: -
CDR3 length: 12
J gene: TRBJ1-2
clone size: many
V gene: TRBV24-1
CDR3 protein: CATSDFRNGYTF
CDR3 DNA: TGTGCCACCAGTGATTTCAGAAATGGCTACACCTTC

D gene: TRBD2
CDR3 length: 20
J gene: TRBJ2-3
clone size: -
V gene: TRBV13
CDR3 protein: CASSSYPPPGLAGITDTQYF
CDR3 DNA: TGTGCCAGCAGCTCATACCCTCCCCCGGGACTAGCGGGAATCACAGATACGCAGTATTTT

D gene: -
CDR3 length: 14
J gene: TRBJ1-1
clone size: -
V gene: TRBV25-1
CDR3 protein: CASSLGGANTEAFF
CDR3 DNA: TGTGCCAGCAGCCTGGGGGGGGCTAACACTGAAGCTTTCTTT

D gene: TRBD1
CDR3 length: 13
J gene: TRBJ1-4
clone size: few
V gene: TRBV12-3/TRBV12-4
CDR3 protein: CASRGDRDEKLFF
CDR3 DNA: TGTGCCAGCAGGGGGGACAGGGACGAAAAACTGTTTTTT

D gene: TRBD1
CDR3 length: 18
J gene: TRBJ1-2
clone size: -
V gene: TRBV19
CDR3 protein: CASTPLIFGQGETVGYTF
CDR3 DNA: TGTGCCAGTACCCCTCTTATATTTGGACAGGGGGAAACTGTCGGCTACACCTTC

D gene: TRBD1
CDR3 length: 15
J gene: TRBJ2-1
clone size: -
V gene: TRBV5-1
CDR3 protein: CASSLDGTGLYEQFF
CDR3 DNA: TGCGCCAGCAGCTTGGACGGGACAGGGTTGTATGAGCAGTTCTTC

D gene: TRBD1
CDR3 length: 16
J gene: TRBJ1-1
clone size: -
V gene: TRBV28
CDR3 protein: CASSRGGPGQGFEAFF
CDR3 DNA: TGTGCCAGCAGCCGAGGGGGACCGGGACAGGGGTTTGAAGCTTTCTTT

D gene: -
CDR3 length: 11
J gene: TRBJ2-7
clone size: -
V gene: TRBV20-1
CDR3 protein: CSAEGGPEQYF
CDR3 DNA: TGCAGTGCCGAAGGAGGGCCCGAGCAGTACTTC

D gene: -
CDR3 length: 13
J gene: TRBJ2-1
clone size: -
V gene: TRBV3-1/TRBV3-2
CDR3 protein: CASSQELFGKQFF
CDR3 DNA: TGTGCCAGCAGCCAAGAGCTGTTCGGGAAGCAGTTCTTC

D gene: TRBD2
CDR3 length: 13
J gene: TRBJ2-1
clone size: -
V gene: TRBV24-1
CDR3 protein: CATGTSGRFEQFF
CDR3 DNA: TGTGCCACGGGGACTAGCGGGAGATTTGAGCAGTTCTTC

D gene: -
CDR3 length: 14
J gene: TRBJ1-1
clone size: -
V gene: TRBV7-9
CDR3 protein: CASSLASGNTEAFF
CDR3 DNA: TGTGCCAGCAGCTTAGCATCAGGGAACACTGAAGCTTTCTTT

D gene: TRBD1
CDR3 length: 12
J gene: TRBJ2-1
clone size: -
V gene: TRBV30
CDR3 protein: CAWNRGNNEQFF
CDR3 DNA: TGTGCCTGGAACAGGGGTAACAATGAGCAGTTCTTC

D gene: TRBD2
CDR3 length: 21
J gene: TRBJ2-4
clone size: -
V gene: TRBV9
CDR3 protein: CASSPSGVREREGLGKNIQYF
CDR3 DNA: TGTGCCAGCAGCCCCAGTGGTGTTAGGGAGCGGGAGGGCCTCGGCAAAAACATTCAGTACTTC

D gene: -
CDR3 length: 16
J gene: TRBJ1-1
clone size: -
V gene: TRBV21-1
CDR3 protein: CASSTRQPRMNTEAFF
CDR3 DNA: TGTGCCAGCAGCACCAGACAGCCCCGGATGAACACTGAAGCTTTCTTT

D gene: -
CDR3 length: 16
J gene: TRBJ1-6
clone size: -
V gene: TRBV6-5
CDR3 protein: CASSYKKPGRGSPLHF
CDR3 DNA: TGTGCCAGCAGTTACAAGAAGCCTGGGAGAGGTTCACCCCTCCACTTT

D gene: -
CDR3 length: 15
J gene: TRBJ1-2
clone size: -
V gene: TRBV7-2
CDR3 protein: CASSIQGSSVYGYTF
CDR3 DNA: TGTGCCAGCAGCATTCAGGGTTCCTCGGTCTATGGCTACACCTTC